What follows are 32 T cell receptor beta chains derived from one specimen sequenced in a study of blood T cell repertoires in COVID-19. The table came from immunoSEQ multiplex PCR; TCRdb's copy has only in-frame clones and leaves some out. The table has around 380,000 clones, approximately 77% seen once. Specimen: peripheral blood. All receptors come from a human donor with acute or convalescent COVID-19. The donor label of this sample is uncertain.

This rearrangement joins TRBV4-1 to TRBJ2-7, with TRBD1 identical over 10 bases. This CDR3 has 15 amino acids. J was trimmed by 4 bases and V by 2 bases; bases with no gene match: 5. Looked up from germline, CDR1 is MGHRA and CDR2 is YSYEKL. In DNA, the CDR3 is TGCGCCAGCAGCCAACCGGGACAGGGGCGGTACGAGCAGTACTTC. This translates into CASSQPGQGRYEQYF.

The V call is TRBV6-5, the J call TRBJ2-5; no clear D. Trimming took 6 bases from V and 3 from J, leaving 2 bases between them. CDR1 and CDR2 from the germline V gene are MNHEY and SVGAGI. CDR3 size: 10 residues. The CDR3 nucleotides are TGTGCCAGCAGCAAAGAGACCCAGTACTTC. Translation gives CASSKETQYF.

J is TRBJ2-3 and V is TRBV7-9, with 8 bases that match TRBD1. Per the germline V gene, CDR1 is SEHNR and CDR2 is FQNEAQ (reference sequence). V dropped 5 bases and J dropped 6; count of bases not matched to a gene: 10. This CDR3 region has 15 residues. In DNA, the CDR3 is TGTGCCAGCAGCCTTTCCCGGACAGGGACCGATACGCAGTATTTT. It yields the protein CASSLSRTGTDTQYF.

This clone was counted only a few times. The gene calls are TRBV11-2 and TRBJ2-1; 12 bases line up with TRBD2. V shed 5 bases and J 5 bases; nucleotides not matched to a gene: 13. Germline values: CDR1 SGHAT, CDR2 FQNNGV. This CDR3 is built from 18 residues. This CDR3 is CASSRQGPASGRDNEQFF. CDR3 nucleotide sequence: TGTGCCAGCAGCCGTCAGGGCCCCGCTAGCGGGAGGGACAATGAGCAGTTCTTC.

CDR3 nucleotides: TGTGCCAGCAGCCACCGGGACAGCTATAATTCACCCCTCCACTTT. This sequence encodes CASSHRDSYNSPLHF. The chain has TRBV3-1 (or the pseudogene TRBV3-2) and TRBJ1-6; 7 nucleotides match TRBD1. The CDR3 sequence is 15 residues long. Germline-derived CDR1 and CDR2 are LGHDT and YNNKEL (reference sequence). Trimming at V came to 3 bases and at J to 3 bases, leaving 2 bases not matched to a gene.

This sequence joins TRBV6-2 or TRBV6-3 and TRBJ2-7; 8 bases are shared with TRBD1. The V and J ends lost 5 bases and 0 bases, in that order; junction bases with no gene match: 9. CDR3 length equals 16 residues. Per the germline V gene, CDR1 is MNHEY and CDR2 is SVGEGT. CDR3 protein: CASSRTGGKGSYEQYF. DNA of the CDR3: TGTGCCAGCAGTCGTACAGGGGGGAAGGGCTCCTACGAGCAGTACTTC.

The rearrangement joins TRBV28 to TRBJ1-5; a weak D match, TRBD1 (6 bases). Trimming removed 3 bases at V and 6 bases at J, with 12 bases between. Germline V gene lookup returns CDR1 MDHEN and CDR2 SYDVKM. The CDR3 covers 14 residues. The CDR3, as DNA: TGTGCCAGCAGTTTGAGCAGGGGTGGTCAGCCCCAGCATTTT. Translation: CASSLSRGGQPQHF.

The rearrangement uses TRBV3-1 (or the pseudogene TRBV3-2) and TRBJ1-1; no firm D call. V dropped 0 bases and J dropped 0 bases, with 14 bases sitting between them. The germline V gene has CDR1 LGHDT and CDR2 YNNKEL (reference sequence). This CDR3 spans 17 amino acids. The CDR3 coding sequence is TGTGCCAGCAGCCAAGACGGGGAAGCCCGAATGAACACTGAAGCTTTCTTT. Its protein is CASSQDGEARMNTEAFF.

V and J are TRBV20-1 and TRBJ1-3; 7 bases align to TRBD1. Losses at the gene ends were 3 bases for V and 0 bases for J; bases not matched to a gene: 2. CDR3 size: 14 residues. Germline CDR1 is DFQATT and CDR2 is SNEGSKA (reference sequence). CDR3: CSASEGASGNTIYF. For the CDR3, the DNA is TGCAGTGCTAGTGAGGGGGCCTCTGGAAACACCATATATTTT.

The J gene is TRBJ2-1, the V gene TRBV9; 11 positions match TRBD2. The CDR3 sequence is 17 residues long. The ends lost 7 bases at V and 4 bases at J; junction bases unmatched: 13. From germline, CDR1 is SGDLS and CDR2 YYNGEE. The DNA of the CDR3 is TGTGCCAGCGGCCCTCCCCCGGCTAGCGGGAGGTACAATGAGCAGTTCTTC. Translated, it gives CASGPPPASGRYNEQFF.

The CDR3 DNA follows: TGTGCCAGTAGCTCTAGCGGGGACAGGGGTGTCTATGGCTACACCTTC. This translates into CASSSSGDRGVYGYTF. This chain joins TRBV19 and TRBJ1-2; 10 nucleotides align to TRBD1. Germline V gene sequence: CDR1 LNHDA, CDR2 SQIVND (reference sequence). J gave up 4 bases and V 6 bases, and 11 bases lay outside the gene matches. The CDR3 length is 16 residues.

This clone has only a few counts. This chain's CDR3 is CASSIRTGPQHF. The CDR3 bases are TGTGCCAGTAGTATCCGAACGGGGCCCCAGCATTTT. The chain employs TRBV19 and TRBJ1-5; D ambiguous. CDR1 and CDR2 (germline): LNHDA, SQIVND (reference sequence). This CDR3 region has 12 residues. Trimming shortened V by 3 bases and J by 9 bases, and 9 bases separated the two germline ends.

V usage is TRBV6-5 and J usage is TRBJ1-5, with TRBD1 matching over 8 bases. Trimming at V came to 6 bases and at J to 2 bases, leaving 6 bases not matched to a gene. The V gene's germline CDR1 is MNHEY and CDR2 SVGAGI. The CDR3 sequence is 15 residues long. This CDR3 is CASSRTGRGNQPQHF. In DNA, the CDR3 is TGTGCCAGCAGCCGGACAGGGAGAGGCAATCAGCCCCAGCATTTT.

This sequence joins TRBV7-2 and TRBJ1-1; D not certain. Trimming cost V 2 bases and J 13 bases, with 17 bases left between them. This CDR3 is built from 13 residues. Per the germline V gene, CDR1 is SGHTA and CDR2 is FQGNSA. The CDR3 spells CASSLTALPDCFF. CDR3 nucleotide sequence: TGTGCCAGCAGCTTAACAGCCTTACCTGATTGTTTCTTT.

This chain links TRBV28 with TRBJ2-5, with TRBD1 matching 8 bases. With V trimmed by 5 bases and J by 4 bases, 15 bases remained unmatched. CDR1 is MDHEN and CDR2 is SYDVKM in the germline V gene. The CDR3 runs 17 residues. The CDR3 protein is CASSPGQGLRTRETQYF. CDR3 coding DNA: TGTGCCAGCAGTCCCGGACAGGGCCTAAGGACTCGAGAGACCCAGTACTTC.

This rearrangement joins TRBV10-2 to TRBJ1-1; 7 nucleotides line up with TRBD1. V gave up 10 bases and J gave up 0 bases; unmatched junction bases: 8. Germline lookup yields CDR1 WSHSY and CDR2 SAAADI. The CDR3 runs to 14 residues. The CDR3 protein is CATRTGSMNTEAFF. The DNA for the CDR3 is TGCGCCACCAGGACAGGATCGATGAACACTGAAGCTTTCTTT.

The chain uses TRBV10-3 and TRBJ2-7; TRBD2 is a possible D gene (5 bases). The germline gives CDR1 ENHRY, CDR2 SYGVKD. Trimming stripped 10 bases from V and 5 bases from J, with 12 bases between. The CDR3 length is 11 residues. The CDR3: CATGIRDEQYF. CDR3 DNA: TGTGCCACCGGGATAAGGGACGAGCAGTACTTC.

This CDR3 reads CASTSLGGGNEKLFF. DNA of the CDR3: TGTGCCAGCACCTCCCTGGGGGGTGGAAATGAAAAACTGTTTTTT. The genes are TRBV6-5 and TRBJ1-4; the D gene is possibly TRBD1 (5 bases). Trimming pared 7 bases from V and 5 bases from J, leaving 17 bases between. The CDR3 covers 15 residues. Germline CDR1 MNHEY, CDR2 SVGAGI.

As DNA, the CDR3 is TGTGCCAGGAAAGGGGTCAGGGTGGTCTATGGCTACACCTTC. It codes for CARKGVRVVYGYTF. V and J are TRBV6-7 and TRBJ1-2; D perhaps matches TRBD1 (5 bases). TRBV6-7 is an ORF for which the function is uncertain. V was pared by 9 bases and J by 4 bases, with 18 bases between. The CDR3 sequence is 14 residues long.

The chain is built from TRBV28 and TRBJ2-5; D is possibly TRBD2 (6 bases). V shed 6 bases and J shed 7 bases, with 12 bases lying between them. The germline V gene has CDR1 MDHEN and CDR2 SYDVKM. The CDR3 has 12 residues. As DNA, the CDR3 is TGTGCCAGCAGCTTCGGGGGAGGGACCCAGTACTTC. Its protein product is CASSFGGGTQYF.

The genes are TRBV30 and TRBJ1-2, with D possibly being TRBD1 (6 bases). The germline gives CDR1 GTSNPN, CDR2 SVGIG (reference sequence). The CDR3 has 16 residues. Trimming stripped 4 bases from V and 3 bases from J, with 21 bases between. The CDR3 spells CAWNGWQGTSYYGYTF. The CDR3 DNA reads TGTGCCTGGAACGGCTGGCAGGGGACCTCTTACTATGGCTACACCTTC.

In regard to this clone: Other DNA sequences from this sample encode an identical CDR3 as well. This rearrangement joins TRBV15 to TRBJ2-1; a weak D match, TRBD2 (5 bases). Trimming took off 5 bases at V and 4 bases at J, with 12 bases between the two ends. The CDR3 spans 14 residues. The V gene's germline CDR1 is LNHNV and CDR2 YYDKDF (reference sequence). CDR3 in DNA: TGTGCCACCAGCGGAGGAGGATCATACAATGAGCAGTTCTTC. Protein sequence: CATSGGGSYNEQFF.

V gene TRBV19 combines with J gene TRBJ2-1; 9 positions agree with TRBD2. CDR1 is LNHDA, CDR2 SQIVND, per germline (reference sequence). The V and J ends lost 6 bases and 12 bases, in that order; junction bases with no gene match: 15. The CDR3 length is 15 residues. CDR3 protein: CASRVASGTLGGQFF. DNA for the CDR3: TGTGCCAGTAGAGTGGCTAGCGGGACCCTGGGGGGGCAGTTCTTC.

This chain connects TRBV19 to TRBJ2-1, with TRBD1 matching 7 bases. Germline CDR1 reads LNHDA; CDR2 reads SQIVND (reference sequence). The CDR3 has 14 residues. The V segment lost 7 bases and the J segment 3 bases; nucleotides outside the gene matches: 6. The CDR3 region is CASKVSGGYNEQFF. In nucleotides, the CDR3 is TGTGCCAGTAAGGTTTCAGGGGGCTACAATGAGCAGTTCTTC.

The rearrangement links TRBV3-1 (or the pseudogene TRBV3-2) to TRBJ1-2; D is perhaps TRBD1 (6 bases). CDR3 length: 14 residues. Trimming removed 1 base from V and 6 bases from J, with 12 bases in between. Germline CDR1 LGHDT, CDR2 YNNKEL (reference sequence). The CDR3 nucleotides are TGTGCCAGCAGCCAAGTAGTCCAGGGGAATGGCTACACCTTC. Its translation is CASSQVVQGNGYTF.

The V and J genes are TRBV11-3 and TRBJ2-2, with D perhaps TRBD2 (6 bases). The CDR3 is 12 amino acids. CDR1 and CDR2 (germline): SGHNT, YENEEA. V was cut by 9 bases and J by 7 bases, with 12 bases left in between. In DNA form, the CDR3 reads TGTGCCAGTAGGAGGGCCGGCGGGGAGCTGTTTTTT. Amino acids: CASRRAGGELFF.

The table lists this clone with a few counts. CDR3 in amino acids: CASTKPGVNTEAFF. The CDR3 nucleotides read TGTGCCAGTACCAAACCAGGGGTTAACACTGAAGCTTTCTTT. The chain carries TRBV19 and TRBJ1-1, with a tentative D call TRBD1 (6 bases). Trimming removed 7 bases at V and 2 bases at J, with 14 bases between. CDR1 is LNHDA, CDR2 SQIVND, per germline (reference sequence). The CDR3 is made up of 14 amino acids.

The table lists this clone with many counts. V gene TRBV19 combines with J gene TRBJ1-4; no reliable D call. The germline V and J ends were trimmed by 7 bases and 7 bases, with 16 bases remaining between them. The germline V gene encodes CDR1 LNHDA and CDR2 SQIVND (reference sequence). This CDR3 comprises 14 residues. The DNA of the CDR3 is TGTGCCAGTACTACGGTCGGACGGGGTGAAAAACTGTTTTTT. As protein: CASTTVGRGEKLFF.

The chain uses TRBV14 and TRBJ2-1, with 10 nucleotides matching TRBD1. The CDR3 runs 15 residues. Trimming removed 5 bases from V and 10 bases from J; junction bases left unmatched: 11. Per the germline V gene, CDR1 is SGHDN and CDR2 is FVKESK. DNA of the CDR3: TGTGCCAGCAGCTCCCGACAGGGGGCTCGGGGCGAGCAGTTCTTC. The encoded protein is CASSSRQGARGEQFF.

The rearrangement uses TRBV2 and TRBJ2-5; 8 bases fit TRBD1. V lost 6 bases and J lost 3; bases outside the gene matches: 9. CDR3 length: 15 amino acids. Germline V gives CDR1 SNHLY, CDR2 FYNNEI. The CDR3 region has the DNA TGTGCCAGCAGCAGGGGGCGAACTTCGGAAGAGACCCAGTACTTC. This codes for CASSRGRTSEETQYF. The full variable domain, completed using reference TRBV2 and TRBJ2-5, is EPEVTQTPSHQVTQMGQEVILRCVPISNHLYFYWYRQILGQKVEFLVSFYNNEISEKSEIFDDQFSVERPDGSNFTLKIRSTKLEDSAMYFCASSRGRTSEETQYFGPGTRLLVL.

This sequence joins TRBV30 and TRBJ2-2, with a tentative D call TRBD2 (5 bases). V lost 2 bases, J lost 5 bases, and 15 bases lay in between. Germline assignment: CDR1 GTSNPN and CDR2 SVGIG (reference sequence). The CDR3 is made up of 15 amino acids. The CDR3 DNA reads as TGTGCCTGGAGTAAGGGCAGGACTCTAACCGGGGAGCTGTTTTTT. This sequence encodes CAWSKGRTLTGELFF.

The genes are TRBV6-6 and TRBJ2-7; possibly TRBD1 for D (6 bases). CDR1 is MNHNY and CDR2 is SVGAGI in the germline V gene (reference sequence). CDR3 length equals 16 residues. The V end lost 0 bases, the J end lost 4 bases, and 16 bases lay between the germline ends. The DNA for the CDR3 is TGTGCCAGCAGTTACTCGGGGGCGGTAAGTGGTTACGAGCAGTACTTC. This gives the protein CASSYSGAVSGYEQYF.